This T cell receptor beta chain originates from a study of T-cell memory formation after mild COVID-19. TCRdb called the 5' RACE reads again in MiXCR, with one record for every CDR3 protein. The data contain around 530,000 distinct CDR3 sequences, less than 25% of them singletons. The CDR3 loop spans 13 amino acids. Germline V lookup: CDR1 SGHDN, CDR2 FVKESK. The V and J ends lost 3 bases and 5 bases respectively, with 10 bases between them. The chain employs TRBV14 and TRBJ1-1; the D gene is possibly TRBD1 (5 bases). Sequencing was performed on PBMCs or a T cell subset sorted from them (not recorded which). The sequence was collected from an adult woman who had mild COVID-19 (a few samples of this study predate the infection). Cell type and time point are not known. The CDR3 loop reads CASSQSGRTEAFF. The CDR3 DNA reads TGTGCCAGCAGCCAGTCAGGGAGGACTGAAGCTTTCTTT.